The T cell receptor beta chain described here comes from a study of blood T cell repertoires in COVID-19. Whole-study context: Acute and convalescent COVID-19 samples came from the United States, Italy and Spain. T cells, B-cell-depleted T cells, or PBMCs supplied cDNA or gDNA.

Per the authors' pipeline: Amplified reference gene primers provided the basis for estimating nucleated cell counts. The data were produced by immunoSEQ multiplex PCR, yet TCRdb's version contains in-frame clones alone and is incomplete. That table gives V, J and clone size, and the DNA gave D and trimming. The repertoire holds 65,000 or so clones, with more than 90% as singletons. The germline CDR1 and CDR2 sequences are SGHDT and YYEEEE. The V and J ends lost 6 bases and 7 bases, in that order; junction bases with no gene match: 15. There are 15 residues in the CDR3. This TCR was sampled from a man aged 60 to 69 with acute or convalescent COVID-19. The source material was peripheral blood. The chain recombines TRBV5-6 with TRBJ2-7, with 8 positions matching TRBD1. The CDR3 reads CASTLTGGRRGEQYF. DNA for the CDR3: TGTGCCAGCACCCTAACAGGGGGGCGCCGGGGGGAGCAGTACTTC. The full variable domain, its missing parts supplied by reference TRBV5-6 and TRBJ2-7, is DAGVTQSPTHLIKTRGQQVTLRCSPKSGHDTVSWYQQALGQGPQFIFQYYEEEERQRGNFPDRFSGHQFPNYSSELNVNALLLGDSALYLCASTLTGGRRGEQYFGPGTRLTVT.